Given below is one T cell receptor beta chain in context. The sample is drawn from a study of T cell responses to AZD1222 COVID-19 vaccine. CDR1 SGHRS and CDR2 YFSETQ come from the germline V gene. V was shortened by 0 bases and J by 3 bases, with 6 bases between the two germline ends. The CDR3 runs 13 residues. TCRdb's copy holds only in-frame clones and misses some; the assay was immunoSEQ multiplex PCR. The data show 200,000 or so clones, 85% to 95% seen once. Sequencing was performed on peripheral blood, taken on day 0 of MenACWY control vaccination. This receptor was obtained from an adult in good health. This chain connects TRBV5-1 to TRBJ1-1, with D possibly being TRBD1 (5 bases). CDR3 loop: CASSLVGDTEAFF. In nucleotides, the CDR3 is TGCGCCAGCAGCTTGGTGGGGGACACTGAAGCTTTCTTT.